These 17 T cell receptor beta chains were all obtained from the same sample, sequenced in a study of blood T cell repertoires in COVID-19. Produced via immunoSEQ multiplex PCR; TCRdb's table is partial and in-frame only. The sample holds approximately 300,000 clones, 75% to 90% seen once. What was sequenced was PBMCs or T cells enriched from blood (not recorded which). These TCRs come from a woman in her 30s who had been exposed to COVID-19.

The chain joins TRBV7-9 to TRBJ1-1, with no clear D. The V end lost 3 bases, the J end lost 9 bases, and 14 bases lay between the germline ends. The CDR3 has 13 residues. CDR1 SEHNR and CDR2 FQNEAQ come from the germline V gene (reference sequence). This CDR3 is CASSLRGLGKAFF. CDR3 in DNA: TGTGCCAGCAGCTTGAGAGGGTTGGGGAAAGCTTTCTTT.

J is TRBJ2-7 and V is TRBV28, with 10 nucleotides matching TRBD2. This CDR3 has 14 residues. Per germline, CDR1 MDHEN and CDR2 SYDVKM. J lost 7 bases, V lost 6 bases, and 9 bases had no gene match. CDR3 protein: CASRSTSGTAEQYF. CDR3 in DNA: TGTGCCAGCAGAAGTACTAGCGGGACGGCAGAGCAGTACTTC. The whole variable domain, remainder taken from reference TRBV28 and TRBJ2-7, is DVKVTQSSRYLVKRTGEKVFLECVQDMDHENMFWYRQDPGLGLRLIYFSYDVKMKEKGDIPEGYSVSREKKERFSLILESASTNQTSMYLCASRSTSGTAEQYFGPGTRLTVT.

The rearrangement uses TRBV2 and TRBJ2-1; 12 nucleotides align to TRBD2. Germline CDR1 and CDR2: SNHLY and FYNNEI. Trimming at V came to 4 bases and at J to 2 bases, leaving 6 bases not matched to a gene. CDR3 length: 17 amino acids. The CDR3 nucleotides read TGTGCCAGCAGTGCAACTAGCGGGGGGACGACCTACAATGAGCAGTTCTTC. Its translation: CASSATSGGTTYNEQFF.

The chain couples TRBV9 to TRBJ2-5, with TRBD1 matching over 7 bases. V was pared by 3 bases and J by 0 bases, with 5 bases of the junction left unmatched. Germline-derived CDR1 and CDR2 are SGDLS and YYNGEE. The CDR3 is made up of 15 amino acids. The DNA of the CDR3 is TGTGCCAGCAGCGCAACGGGACAGCACCAAGAGACCCAGTACTTC. It translates to CASSATGQHQETQYF.

The gene calls are TRBV19 and TRBJ2-1, with 8 bases that match TRBD1. The CDR3 loop spans 16 amino acids. From germline, CDR1 is LNHDA and CDR2 SQIVND (reference sequence). V gave up 1 base and J gave up 1 base; unmatched junction bases: 3. The CDR3 reads CASSIGNRGSYNEQFF. CDR3 in DNA: TGTGCCAGTAGTATAGGGAACAGGGGGTCCTACAATGAGCAGTTCTTC.

This clone showed up just once. The V gene is TRBV7-2, the J gene TRBJ1-2; 11 bases match TRBD1. Trimming took 6 bases from V and 4 from J; bases not matched to a gene: 1. CDR3 length: 13 amino acids. Looked up from germline, CDR1 is SGHTA and CDR2 is FQGNSA. The CDR3 spells CASRGTGGYGYTF. DNA for the CDR3: TGTGCCAGCAGGGGGACAGGGGGCTATGGCTACACCTTC.

This clone was seen a single time. The CDR3 sequence is CASSLAGGRYEQYF. CDR3 DNA: TGTGCCAGCAGCTTAGCGGGGGGACGCTACGAGCAGTACTTC. The J gene is TRBJ2-7, the V gene TRBV7-3, with 8 bases identical to TRBD2. Germline values: CDR1 SGHTA, CDR2 FQGTGA. CDR3 length equals 14 residues. V dropped 2 bases and J dropped 3; count of bases not matched to a gene: 3.

The chain uses TRBV5-1 and TRBJ2-2, with 8 bases aligning to TRBD2. The J segment lost 4 bases and the V segment lost 3 bases, leaving 8 bases of the junction unmatched. This CDR3 contains 16 residues. The germline V gene has CDR1 SGHRS and CDR2 YFSETQ. This chain's CDR3 is CASSSPIAGSTGELFF. The CDR3 region has the DNA TGCGCCAGCAGCTCCCCTATAGCGGGAAGCACCGGGGAGCTGTTTTTT.

The chain combines TRBV3-1 (or the pseudogene TRBV3-2) with TRBJ1-1; TRBD1 is a possible D gene (6 bases). V lost 1 base, J lost 7 bases, and 10 bases lay in between. The CDR3 consists of 13 residues. Germline CDR1 is LGHDT and CDR2 is YNNKEL (reference sequence). CDR3 residues: CASSQAGESEAFF. The CDR3 region has the DNA TGTGCCAGCAGCCAAGCAGGGGAAAGTGAAGCTTTCTTT.

The chain is built from TRBV5-1 and TRBJ2-1, with 9 bases fitting TRBD1. CDR3 length equals 17 residues. V trimming: 3 bases; J trimming: 8 bases; junction bases outside the gene matches: 15. Germline V gene lookup returns CDR1 SGHRS and CDR2 YFSETQ. This chain's CDR3 is CASSWESGTGRFDEQFF. DNA for the CDR3: TGCGCCAGCAGCTGGGAATCCGGGACAGGGCGGTTCGATGAGCAGTTCTTC.

The rearrangement joins TRBV30 to TRBJ2-2; TRBD1 matches at 7 bases. In germline, CDR1 is GTSNPN, CDR2 SVGIG (reference sequence). Unmatched junction bases numbered 6, after V lost 4 bases and J lost 1 base. This CDR3 has 15 amino acids. The CDR3 region is CAWTPTGWNTGELFF. In DNA form, the CDR3 reads TGTGCCTGGACCCCGACAGGGTGGAACACCGGGGAGCTGTTTTTT.

This clone showed up just a few times. The chain has TRBV19 and TRBJ1-5; D is perhaps TRBD1 (5 bases). There are 13 residues in the CDR3. The V end lost 6 bases, the J end lost 6 bases, and 12 bases lay between the germline ends. Germline lookup yields CDR1 LNHDA and CDR2 SQIVND (reference sequence). CDR3 protein: CASRPPGSQPQHF. In nucleotides, the CDR3 is TGTGCCAGTAGGCCACCAGGGTCTCAGCCCCAGCATTTT.

The chain joins TRBV5-4 to TRBJ1-6; 9 bases are shared with TRBD1. This CDR3 is 17 amino acids long. Unmatched junction bases numbered 6, after V lost 1 base and J lost 4 bases. Germline values: CDR1 SGHNT, CDR2 YYREEE (reference sequence). This CDR3 reads CASSLPGTGRYNSPLHF. Here the CDR3 DNA reads TGTGCCAGCAGCTTGCCCGGGACAGGGAGATATAATTCACCCCTCCACTTT.

The rearrangement links TRBV7-6 to TRBJ1-1, with D possibly matching TRBD1 (6 bases). There are 14 residues in the CDR3. Germline assignment: CDR1 SGHVS and CDR2 FNYEAQ. V was shortened by 5 bases and J by 0 bases, with 10 bases between the two germline ends. The CDR3 DNA is TGTGCCAGCAGCCCGGGACACATGAACACTGAAGCTTTCTTT. It is translated as CASSPGHMNTEAFF.

The chain couples TRBV7-2 to TRBJ1-1; D call uncertain. Looked up from germline, CDR1 is SGHTA and CDR2 is FQGNSA. The CDR3 totals 13 residues. V lost 3 bases, J lost 2 bases, and 7 bases lay in between. In DNA, the CDR3 is TGTGCCAGCAGCTTTTATCCCAACACTGAAGCTTTCTTT. Its translation: CASSFYPNTEAFF. The variable domain in full, with the rest retrieved from reference TRBV7-2 and TRBJ1-1, is GAGVSQSPSNKVTEKGKDVELRCDPISGHTALYWYRQSLGQGLEFLIYFQGNSAPDKSGLPSDRFSAERTGGSVSTLTIQRTQQEDSAVYLCASSFYPNTEAFFGQGTRLTVV.

The chain recombines TRBV28 with TRBJ2-5; the match to TRBD1 covers 10 bases. This CDR3 has 16 residues. Trimming took 3 bases from V and 3 from J; bases not matched to a gene: 7. Germline values: CDR1 MDHEN, CDR2 SYDVKM. CDR3 sequence: CASSFLLGTGEETQYF. CDR3 coding DNA: TGTGCCAGCAGTTTTCTTCTTGGGACAGGGGAAGAGACCCAGTACTTC.

This chain links TRBV28 with TRBJ1-5; 10 bases line up with TRBD1. The CDR3 runs 11 residues. Per the germline V gene, CDR1 is MDHEN and CDR2 is SYDVKM. The CDR3 nucleotides are TGTGAGACAGGGGGCACCAAGGCCCAGCATTTT. This encodes CETGGTKAQHF.